One sample yielded the 10 T cell receptor beta chains listed below, sequenced in a study of cytomegalovirus exposure and HLA in healthy donors. This PCR relied on a set of 60 Vbeta primers and 13 Jbeta primers. Here immunoSEQ multiplex PCR was the method, and the copy in TCRdb shows in-frame clones only, minus some. The table records 150,000 to 170,000 clones, around three quarters of them present only once. Sequenced sample: PBMCs. Every receptor here comes from a woman in her thirties or forties in good health and CMV-seronegative.

The chain uses TRBV6-1 and TRBJ2-5; D is undetermined. The germline CDR1 and CDR2 sequences are MNHNS and SASEGT. V was clipped by 2 bases and J by 1 base, with 8 bases between them. The CDR3 loop spans 14 amino acids. CDR3 DNA: TGTGCCAGCAGTGAAAATGGCTCCCAAGAGACCCAGTACTTC. Its protein product is CASSENGSQETQYF.

This clone was counted a few times. The chain recombines TRBV6-6 with TRBJ1-2; tentatively, D is TRBD1 (6 bases). Germline loops: CDR1 MNHNY, CDR2 SVGAGI (reference sequence). The CDR3 has 12 residues. The V end was cut by 7 bases, the J end by 7 bases, with 13 bases between. In DNA, the CDR3 is TGTGCCAGCATTCTACAGGGCGCTGGCTACACCTTC. Protein product: CASILQGAGYTF.

This rearrangement joins TRBV4-2 to TRBJ2-1; tentatively, D is TRBD2 (6 bases). The CDR3 runs to 15 residues. The germline V gene encodes CDR1 LGHNA and CDR2 YNFKEQ. Trimming removed 4 bases at V and 8 bases at J, with 18 bases between. The CDR3 nucleotides read TGTGCCAGCAGCCCCATCCTAACGGGAGCGGATGAGCAGTTCTTC. Translating it yields CASSPILTGADEQFF.

The genes are TRBV2 and TRBJ1-5; D perhaps matches TRBD1 (5 bases). Germline CDR1 is SNHLY and CDR2 is FYNNEI. V gave up 8 bases and J gave up 6 bases, with 17 bases separating them. This CDR3 comprises 14 residues. CDR3 nucleotides: TGTGCCAGCCTCCGGACCACAGGTGGTCAGCCCCAGCATTTT. This encodes CASLRTTGGQPQHF. The whole variable domain, filled in from reference TRBV2 and TRBJ1-5, reads EPEVTQTPSHQVTQMGQEVILRCVPISNHLYFYWYRQILGQKVEFLVSFYNNEISEKSEIFDDQFSVERPDGSNFTLKIRSTKLEDSAMYFCASLRTTGGQPQHFGDGTRLSIL.

The chain employs TRBV6-1 and TRBJ1-5; 12 nucleotides match TRBD1. Per germline, CDR1 MNHNS and CDR2 SASEGT. The CDR3 spans 16 residues. V lost 4 bases and J lost 6; bases outside the gene matches: 7. The DNA for the CDR3 is TGTGCCAGCAGTGCCATAGGGACAGGGGGCGTTCAGCCCCAGCATTTT. Translated, it gives CASSAIGTGGVQPQHF.

This clone was found once. This chain connects TRBV10-2 to TRBJ2-1; D is ambiguous. The V end was cut by 5 bases, the J end by 7 bases, with 9 bases between. Germline-derived CDR1 and CDR2 are WSHSY and SAAADI. The CDR3 is made up of 12 amino acids. The CDR3: CASSLGANEQFF. The CDR3, as DNA: TGCGCCAGCAGTCTAGGAGCTAATGAGCAGTTCTTC.

The V gene is TRBV28, the J gene TRBJ1-1; 7 bases are a match to TRBD1. Germline assignment: CDR1 MDHEN and CDR2 SYDVKM. This CDR3 has 14 residues. The junction had 10 bases not matched to a gene; V was cut back by 2 bases and J by 10 bases. The CDR3 DNA is TGTGCCAGCAGTTTAAGGGGGCGCGAGTGGCGAGCTTTCTTT. Protein: CASSLRGREWRAFF.

This clone was picked up one time. V is TRBV7-9 and J is TRBJ2-2, with 7 bases matching TRBD1. Germline CDR1 reads SEHNR; CDR2 reads FQNEAQ (reference sequence). The trim removed 5 bases at V and 4 bases at J, leaving 4 bases unmatched. This CDR3 comprises 14 residues. In DNA form, the CDR3 reads TGTGCCAGCAGCAAACAGGGGTCCACCGGGGAGCTGTTTTTT. Amino acid sequence: CASSKQGSTGELFF.

The chain recombines TRBV7-2 with TRBJ1-1; D gene unclear. With 5 bases removed from V and 1 base from J, the gap between germline ends came to 11 bases. This CDR3 contains 14 residues. Per the germline V gene, CDR1 is SGHTA and CDR2 is FQGNSA. CDR3 sequence (DNA): TGTGCCAGCAGCCCCGCCCCGGGGAACACTGAAGCTTTCTTT. It is translated as CASSPAPGNTEAFF.

The chain combines TRBV27 with TRBJ2-5; 9 bases are shared with TRBD1. V lost 3 bases, J lost 4 bases, and 3 bases stayed unmatched. CDR1 MNHEY and CDR2 SMNVEV come from the germline V gene (reference sequence). This CDR3 region has 14 residues. Written as DNA, the CDR3 is TGTGCCAGCAGTTTGGGGACAGGGAGAGAGACCCAGTACTTC. Translated: CASSLGTGRETQYF.